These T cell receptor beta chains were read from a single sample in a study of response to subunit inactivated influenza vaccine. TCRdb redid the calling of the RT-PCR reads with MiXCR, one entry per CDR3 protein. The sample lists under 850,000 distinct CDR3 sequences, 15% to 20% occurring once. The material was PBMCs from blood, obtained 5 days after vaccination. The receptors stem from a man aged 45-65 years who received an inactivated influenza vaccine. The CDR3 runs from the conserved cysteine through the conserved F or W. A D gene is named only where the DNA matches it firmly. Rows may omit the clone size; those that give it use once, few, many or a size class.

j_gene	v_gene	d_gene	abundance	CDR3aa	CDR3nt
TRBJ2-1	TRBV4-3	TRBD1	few	CASSQDGGQGIDEQFF	TGCGCCAGCAGCCAAGATGGGGGACAGGGGATTGATGAGCAGTTCTTC
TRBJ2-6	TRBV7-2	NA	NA	CASSLAGGSSGANVLTF	TGTGCCAGCAGCTTAGCAGGGGGGTCCTCTGGGGCCAACGTCCTGACTTTC
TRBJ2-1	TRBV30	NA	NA	CAWRTGGGSSYNEQFF	TGTGCCTGGAGAACTGGAGGGGGAAGCTCCTACAATGAGCAGTTCTTC
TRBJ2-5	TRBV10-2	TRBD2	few	CASSDIGTSEEETQYF	TGCGCCAGCAGTGATATCGGGACTAGCGAGGAAGAGACCCAGTACTTC
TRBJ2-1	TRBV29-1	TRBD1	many	CSVEDLQGATNEQFF	TGCAGCGTTGAAGATTTACAGGGGGCGACGAATGAGCAGTTCTTC
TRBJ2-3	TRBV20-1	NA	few	CSAVRDAGGDTQYF	TGCAGTGCTGTCCGGGACGCTGGGGGAGATACGCAGTATTTT
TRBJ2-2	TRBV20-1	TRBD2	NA	CSARGASGSLTGELFF	TGCAGTGCTAGGGGAGCTAGCGGGAGTTTGACCGGGGAGCTGTTTTTT
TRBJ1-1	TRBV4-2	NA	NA	CASSEKEGTEAFF	TGTGCCAGCAGCGAAAAGGAGGGGACTGAAGCTTTCTTT
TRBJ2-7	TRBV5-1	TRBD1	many	CASSWDSSYEQYF	TGCGCCAGCAGCTGGGACAGCTCCTACGAGCAGTACTTC
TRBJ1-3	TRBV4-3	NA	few	CASSQDPRNTIYF	TGCGCCAGCAGCCAAGACCCGAGAAACACCATATATTTT
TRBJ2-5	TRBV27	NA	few	CASSLSGRVRETQYF	TGTGCCAGCAGTTTATCAGGACGGGTGAGGGAGACCCAGTACTTC
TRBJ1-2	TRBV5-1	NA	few	CASSLGGDSGYTF	TGCGCCAGCAGCTTGGGGGGAGACAGCGGCTACACCTTC
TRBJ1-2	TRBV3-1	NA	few	CASSPLFDSYGYTF	TGTGCCAGCAGCCCTCTATTTGACAGCTATGGCTACACCTTC
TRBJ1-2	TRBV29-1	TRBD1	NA	CIIGGRQGDGYTF	TGCATCATAGGGGGTCGTCAGGGGGATGGCTACACCTTC
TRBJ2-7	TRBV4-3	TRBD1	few	CASSQGTGQGANYEQYF	TGCGCCAGCAGCCAAGGTACCGGACAGGGTGCGAACTACGAGCAGTACTTC
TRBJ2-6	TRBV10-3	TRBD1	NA	CAISKGQDFSGANVLTF	TGTGCCATCAGTAAGGGACAGGATTTCTCTGGGGCCAACGTCCTGACTTTC
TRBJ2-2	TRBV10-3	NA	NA	CAISESLTAQFF	TGTGCCATCAGTGAGTCGCTGACAGCACAGTTTTTT
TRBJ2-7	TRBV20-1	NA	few	CSARDIRLDSYEQYF	TGCAGTGCTAGAGATATCCGGTTAGATTCCTACGAGCAGTACTTC
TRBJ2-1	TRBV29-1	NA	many	CSVEGGPSYNEQFF	TGCAGCGTTGAAGGGGGGCCCTCCTACAATGAGCAGTTCTTC
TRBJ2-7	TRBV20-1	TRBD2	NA	CSARESGGRDYEQYF	TGCAGTGCTAGAGAATCGGGGGGGAGAGACTACGAGCAGTACTTC
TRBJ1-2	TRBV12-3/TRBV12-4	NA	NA	CASISGNYGYTF	TGTGCCAGCATCTCCGGGAACTATGGCTACACCTTC
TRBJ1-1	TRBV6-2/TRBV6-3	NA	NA	CASSYYGAEAFF	TGTGCCAGCAGTTACTACGGGGCTGAAGCTTTCTTT
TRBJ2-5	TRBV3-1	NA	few	CASSQVTETQYF	TGTGCCAGCAGCCAAGTGACAGAGACCCAGTACTTC
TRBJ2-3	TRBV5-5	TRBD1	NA	CASSAPTGPDTQYF	TGTGCCAGCAGCGCCCCGACAGGGCCAGATACGCAGTATTTT
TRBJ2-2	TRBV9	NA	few	CASSGRFTANTGELFF	TGTGCCAGCAGCGGCCGGTTTACGGCGAACACCGGGGAGCTGTTTTTT
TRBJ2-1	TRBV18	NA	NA	CASSPNGHEQFF	TGTGCCAGCTCACCAAATGGCCATGAGCAGTTCTTC
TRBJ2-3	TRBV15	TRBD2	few	CATSRGTSGARTQYF	TGTGCCACCAGCAGAGGGACTAGCGGGGCGAGAACGCAGTATTTT
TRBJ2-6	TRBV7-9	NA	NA	CASSLDGLGANVLTF	TGTGCCAGCAGCTTAGACGGACTGGGGGCCAACGTCCTGACTTTC
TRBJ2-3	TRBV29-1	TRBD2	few	CSTSGTSQRTDTQYF	TGCAGCACAAGCGGGACTAGCCAACGGACAGATACGCAGTATTTT
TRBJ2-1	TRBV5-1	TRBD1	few	CASTTGTGEQFF	TGCGCCAGCACCACCGGGACAGGCGAGCAGTTCTTC
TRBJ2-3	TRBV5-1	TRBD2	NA	CASSFGTSATNTQYF	TGCGCCAGCAGCTTCGGGACTAGCGCTACGAATACGCAGTATTTT
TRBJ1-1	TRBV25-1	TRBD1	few	CASRGQVAAFF	TGTGCCAGCAGGGGACAGGTAGCAGCTTTCTTT
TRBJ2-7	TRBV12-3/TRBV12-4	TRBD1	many	CASSRDRVGEQYF	TGTGCCAGCAGTCGGGACAGGGTGGGCGAGCAGTACTTC
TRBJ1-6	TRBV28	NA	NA	CASSPSGGGRNSPLHF	TGTGCCAGCTCCCCATCGGGAGGGGGACGGAATTCACCCCTCCACTTT
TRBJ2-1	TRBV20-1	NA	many	CSAQEPAGYNEQFF	TGCAGTGCCCAGGAGCCAGCGGGTTACAATGAGCAGTTCTTC